These 14 T cell receptor beta chains originate from one sample sequenced in a study of shared clonotypes between healthy human individuals. Repertoires were generated with immunoSEQ multiplex PCR, while TCRdb's copy carries only in-frame clones and drops some. The repertoire holds some 2,500,000 clones, with around 90% as singletons. Sequenced material: naive CD4+ T cells from PBMCs. The subset is: CD45RA+ positively selected. Receptors were obtained from a man between 18 and 35 years old in good health. Some clones in this sample may be carry-over from other donors' samples.

The J gene is TRBJ1-4, the V gene TRBV30; D unresolved. V lost 4 bases and J lost 7, with 16 bases in between. Germline CDR1 and CDR2: GTSNPN and SVGIG (reference sequence). CDR3 length: 14 residues. The CDR3 region has the DNA TGTGCCTGGACCCCGGGCCCTTCCCGTGAAAAACTGTTTTTT. This sequence encodes CAWTPGPSREKLFF.

V is TRBV23-1 and J is TRBJ1-3; D gene uncertain. TRBV23-1 is designated an ORF whose function remains uncertain. V lost 4 bases to trimming and J lost 0 bases, with 16 bases between them. The length of the CDR3 is 17 residues. Written as DNA, the CDR3 is TGCGCCAGCAGTCCACCCTGGACTAATTACTCTGGAAACACCATATATTTT. Translation: CASSPPWTNYSGNTIYF.

This chain connects TRBV28 to TRBJ1-2; possibly TRBD1 for D (6 bases). V was cut by 7 bases and J by 8 bases, with 20 bases left in between. Germline V gene lookup returns CDR1 MDHEN and CDR2 SYDVKM. The CDR3 contains 14 residues. The CDR3 reads CASIPPGGGGGYTF. As DNA, the CDR3 is TGTGCCAGCATTCCCCCGGGAGGGGGAGGGGGCTACACCTTC.

The V and J genes are TRBV6-6 and TRBJ1-5; D is uncertain. Germline V lookup: CDR1 MNHNY, CDR2 SVGAGI (reference sequence). The CDR3 consists of 14 residues. Trimming took off 0 bases at V and 4 bases at J, with 7 bases between the two ends. Here the CDR3 DNA reads TGTGCCAGCAGTTACTCGGCGCCTAATCAGCCCCAGCATTTT. It translates to CASSYSAPNQPQHF.

The chain combines TRBV2 with TRBJ1-2, with D perhaps matching TRBD1 (6 bases). Germline V gene data show CDR1 as SNHLY and CDR2 as FYNNEI. The CDR3 loop spans 13 amino acids. V lost 4 bases to trimming and J lost 4 bases, with 10 bases between them. In nucleotides, the CDR3 is TGTGCCAGCAGTGCACAGGGCGGCTATGGCTACACCTTC. The encoded protein is CASSAQGGYGYTF.

This chain links TRBV14 with TRBJ2-7; 14 nucleotides align to TRBD2. Per the germline V gene, CDR1 is SGHDN and CDR2 is FVKESK. CDR3 length equals 17 residues. V was pared by 5 bases and J by 4 bases, with 10 bases of the junction left unmatched. The CDR3 loop is CASSAPGLAGERYEQYF. CDR3 nucleotide sequence: TGTGCCAGCAGCGCTCCGGGACTAGCGGGAGAAAGGTACGAGCAGTACTTC.

The V and J genes are TRBV7-8 and TRBJ2-1; 13 bases line up with TRBD2. The germline CDR1 and CDR2 sequences are SGHVS and FQNEAQ. The J segment lost 8 bases and the V segment lost 5 bases, leaving 3 bases of the junction unmatched. This CDR3 contains 14 residues. CDR3 DNA: TGTGCCAGCAGCCGGGGACTAGCGGGATATGAGCAGTTCTTC. Translation: CASSRGLAGYEQFF.

The chain has TRBV5-1 and TRBJ2-2; 7 bases are a match to TRBD2. In germline, CDR1 is SGHRS, CDR2 YFSETQ. The V gene end was trimmed by 2 bases and the J gene end by 7 bases; junction bases not matched to a gene: 5. This CDR3 region has 14 residues. The CDR3 here is CASSLSSGNGELFF. The CDR3 region has the DNA TGCGCCAGCAGCTTATCCAGCGGGAACGGGGAGCTGTTTTTT.

The chain has TRBV6-6 and TRBJ1-2; D perhaps matches TRBD1 (5 bases). V gave up 8 bases and J gave up 8 bases, with 15 bases separating them. This CDR3 region has 12 residues. CDR1 and CDR2 (germline): MNHNY, SVGAGI (reference sequence). DNA of the CDR3: TGTGCCAGCGAGGGACCCGGAAAGGGCTACACCTTC. Its translation is CASEGPGKGYTF.

This rearrangement joins TRBV6-1 to TRBJ2-5, with 11 bases identical to TRBD2. The CDR3 has 19 residues. Trimming removed 4 bases from V and 5 bases from J; junction bases left unmatched: 18. The germline CDR1 and CDR2 sequences are MNHNS and SASEGT. The chain's CDR3 is CASSAPLGITSGRWETQYF. For the CDR3, the DNA is TGTGCCAGCAGTGCCCCTCTAGGCATAACTAGCGGGAGATGGGAGACCCAGTACTTC.

The chain links TRBV11-2 to TRBJ2-4, with TRBD2 as a possible D gene (6 bases). The germline gives CDR1 SGHAT, CDR2 FQNNGV. Between the trimmed V and J ends, which lost 0 bases and 6 bases, there was a span of 12 bases. CDR3 length: 15 amino acids. CDR3 in amino acids: CASSLEGGRRNIQYF. The CDR3 coding sequence is TGTGCCAGCAGCTTAGAGGGGGGAAGGAGAAACATTCAGTACTTC.

CDR3 sequence: CASSLSPLAGQETQYF. CDR3 nucleotides: TGTGCCAGCAGCTTATCTCCACTAGCGGGGCAAGAGACCCAGTACTTC. The rearrangement uses TRBV7-2 and TRBJ2-5; 10 nucleotides match TRBD2. V gave up 2 bases and J gave up 2 bases; unmatched junction bases: 5. The germline gives CDR1 SGHTA, CDR2 FQGNSA. The CDR3 has 16 amino acids.

Points on this clone: The same CDR3 can be traced to other DNA sequences in this sample. This chain links TRBV5-4 with TRBJ1-1; D ambiguous. The germline CDR1 and CDR2 sequences are SGHNT and YYREEE (reference sequence). The CDR3 covers 13 residues. Trimming took 0 bases from V and 3 from J, leaving 6 bases between them. The CDR3 is CASSLETDTEAFF. The CDR3 DNA reads as TGTGCCAGCAGCTTGGAAACAGACACTGAAGCTTTCTTT.

The gene calls are TRBV27 and TRBJ2-7, with TRBD2 identical over 10 bases. Looked up from germline, CDR1 is MNHEY and CDR2 is SMNVEV (reference sequence). CDR3 length: 16 residues. Germline trimming cut 4 bases from V and 4 bases from J; bases unmatched to any gene: 10. CDR3 in amino acids: CASSSLLAAGGYEQYF. Here the CDR3 DNA reads TGTGCCAGCAGTTCCCTGCTCGCAGCGGGAGGGTACGAGCAGTACTTC.